A selection of T cell receptor beta chains follows, all from one sample in a study of blood T cell repertoires in COVID-19. Sequenced by immunoSEQ multiplex PCR; TCRdb stores in-frame clones only, minus some. This sample has roughly 250,000 clones; around 86% occur once, and the top ten carry 2% to 2.5%. Sequencing was done on a sample of PBMCs or T cells enriched from blood (not recorded which). The receptors were gathered from a woman aged 50 to 60 who had recovered from COVID-19. Each CDR3 is given with its conserved first and last residue. The order of the fields is CDR3 protein, CDR3 DNA, D gene, J gene, V gene, clone size. D genes are given only for firm matches. Clone size is shown for a subset of rows, as once, few, many or a class of expanded clone.

cdr3_aa: CASSYIRGGGYTF
cdr3_nt: TGTGCCAGCAGTTACATTCGGGGGGGAGGCTACACCTTC
d_call: .
j_call: TRBJ1-2
v_call: TRBV6-6
clone_size: once

cdr3_aa: CASSFQGGYEQFF
cdr3_nt: TGTGCCAGCAGCTTCCAAGGCGGCTATGAGCAGTTCTTC
d_call: .
j_call: TRBJ2-1
v_call: TRBV5-6
clone_size: .

cdr3_aa: CASSPGQADNSPLHF
cdr3_nt: TGTGCCAGCAGCCCGGGACAGGCGGATAATTCACCCCTCCACTTT
d_call: TRBD1
j_call: TRBJ1-6
v_call: TRBV7-2
clone_size: .

cdr3_aa: CASSRDRVVSPLHF
cdr3_nt: TGCGCCAGCAGCCGAGACAGGGTAGTATCACCCCTCCACTTT
d_call: TRBD1
j_call: TRBJ1-6
v_call: TRBV4-3
clone_size: .

cdr3_aa: CASSVGIAGGYEQYF
cdr3_nt: TGTGCCAGCAGCGTAGGGATAGCGGGAGGCTACGAGCAGTACTTC
d_call: TRBD2
j_call: TRBJ2-7
v_call: TRBV9
clone_size: .

cdr3_aa: CASSGTSVTDTQYF
cdr3_nt: TGTGCCAGCAGCGGGACTAGCGTCACAGATACGCAGTATTTT
d_call: TRBD2
j_call: TRBJ2-3
v_call: TRBV9
clone_size: .

cdr3_aa: CASSRKTASGRTTGELFF
cdr3_nt: TGCGCCAGCAGCCGCAAAACGGCTAGCGGGAGGACCACCGGGGAGCTGTTTTTT
d_call: TRBD2
j_call: TRBJ2-2
v_call: TRBV4-1
clone_size: .

cdr3_aa: CASSLVTGEAGTEAFF
cdr3_nt: TGTGCCAGCAGCTTAGTTACAGGGGAGGCGGGCACTGAAGCTTTCTTT
d_call: TRBD1
j_call: TRBJ1-1
v_call: TRBV7-8
clone_size: few

cdr3_aa: CASSQDWTPGGHEQYF
cdr3_nt: TGCGCCAGCAGCCAAGATTGGACCCCGGGGGGCCACGAGCAGTACTTC
d_call: .
j_call: TRBJ2-7
v_call: TRBV4-1
clone_size: .

cdr3_aa: CASSLRETGFGQPQHF
cdr3_nt: TGTGCCAGCAGCTTAAGGGAGACAGGGTTCGGTCAGCCCCAGCATTTT
d_call: TRBD1
j_call: TRBJ1-5
v_call: TRBV7-8
clone_size: .

cdr3_aa: CASSPIEVAADTQYF
cdr3_nt: TGTGCCAGCAGCCCGATCGAGGTGGCAGCAGATACGCAGTATTTT
d_call: .
j_call: TRBJ2-3
v_call: TRBV5-4
clone_size: .

cdr3_aa: CASSPLTGTYGYTF
cdr3_nt: TGCGCCAGCAGCCCCTTGACAGGGACCTATGGCTACACCTTC
d_call: TRBD1
j_call: TRBJ1-2
v_call: TRBV4-3
clone_size: .

cdr3_aa: CASSQWYTRQYGYTF
cdr3_nt: TGTGCCAGCAGCCAATGGTACACCCGTCAATATGGCTACACCTTC
d_call: .
j_call: TRBJ1-2
v_call: TRBV3-1/TRBV3-2
clone_size: .

cdr3_aa: CAWSPTGSYNQPQHF
cdr3_nt: TGTGCCTGGAGCCCAACTGGGAGTTACAATCAGCCCCAGCATTTT
d_call: .
j_call: TRBJ1-5
v_call: TRBV30
clone_size: .

cdr3_aa: CATSPTREGFFRETQYF
cdr3_nt: TGTGCCACCAGCCCCACCAGGGAAGGTTTTTTCAGGGAGACCCAGTACTTC
d_call: .
j_call: TRBJ2-5
v_call: TRBV15
clone_size: .

cdr3_aa: CASSERVLPTGELFF
cdr3_nt: TGTGCCAGCAGTGAACGGGTCCTCCCTACCGGGGAGCTGTTTTTT
d_call: .
j_call: TRBJ2-2
v_call: TRBV6-1
clone_size: few

cdr3_aa: CASSLQGFNSPLHF
cdr3_nt: TGTGCCAGCAGTCTACAGGGGTTTAATTCACCCCTCCACTTT
d_call: TRBD1
j_call: TRBJ1-6
v_call: TRBV11-3
clone_size: .

cdr3_aa: CASSKRTGRGEKLFF
cdr3_nt: TGTGCCAGCAGCAAACGGACAGGGCGCGGTGAAAAACTGTTTTTT
d_call: TRBD1
j_call: TRBJ1-4
v_call: TRBV11-2
clone_size: .

cdr3_aa: CASSSRQGGETQYF
cdr3_nt: TGTGCCAGCAGCTCCCGGCAGGGCGGAGAGACCCAGTACTTC
d_call: .
j_call: TRBJ2-5
v_call: TRBV11-3
clone_size: .

cdr3_aa: CASSESGTGVEKLFF
cdr3_nt: TGTGCCAGCAGTGAAAGCGGGACAGGGGTAGAAAAACTGTTTTTT
d_call: TRBD1
j_call: TRBJ1-4
v_call: TRBV6-1
clone_size: .

cdr3_aa: CASSLRGFTEAFF
cdr3_nt: TGTGCCAGCAGCTTAAGAGGGTTCACTGAAGCTTTCTTT
d_call: .
j_call: TRBJ1-1
v_call: TRBV7-9
clone_size: .

cdr3_aa: CAISDQPLTSGSMDTQYF
cdr3_nt: TGTGCCATCAGTGACCAACCCTTGACTAGCGGGAGTATGGATACGCAGTATTTT
d_call: TRBD2
j_call: TRBJ2-3
v_call: TRBV10-3
clone_size: .

cdr3_aa: CASSLAPSQGQPQHF
cdr3_nt: TGTGCCAGCAGCTTAGCTCCATCACAGGGTCAGCCCCAGCATTTT
d_call: .
j_call: TRBJ1-5
v_call: TRBV7-2
clone_size: .

cdr3_aa: CASSHTPPRGAATNEKLFF
cdr3_nt: TGTGCCAGCAGCCACACCCCGCCGCGGGGGGCGGCAACTAATGAAAAACTGTTTTTT
d_call: .
j_call: TRBJ1-4
v_call: TRBV4-2
clone_size: .

cdr3_aa: CASSQEVSPLTEAFF
cdr3_nt: TGCGCCAGCAGCCAAGAGGTCAGTCCCCTGACTGAAGCTTTCTTT
d_call: .
j_call: TRBJ1-1
v_call: TRBV4-3
clone_size: .

cdr3_aa: CAWSGSRTGLAGNEQFF
cdr3_nt: TGTGCCTGGAGTGGCTCTCGTACCGGACTAGCGGGAAATGAGCAGTTCTTC
d_call: TRBD2
j_call: TRBJ2-1
v_call: TRBV30
clone_size: .

cdr3_aa: CASSLGPRTGGVYEQYF
cdr3_nt: TGTGCCAGCAGCTTAGGCCCCAGGACAGGGGGCGTTTACGAGCAGTACTTC
d_call: TRBD1
j_call: TRBJ2-7
v_call: TRBV7-9
clone_size: .

cdr3_aa: CASSLSESVTQYF
cdr3_nt: TGTGCCAGCAGTTTATCGGAGTCTGTGACCCAGTACTTC
d_call: .
j_call: TRBJ2-5
v_call: TRBV28
clone_size: few

cdr3_aa: CASSLGQGNQPQHF
cdr3_nt: TGTGCCAGCAGCTTAGGGCAGGGGAATCAGCCCCAGCATTTT
d_call: .
j_call: TRBJ1-5
v_call: TRBV7-9
clone_size: .

cdr3_aa: CSVTRQGHNEKLFF
cdr3_nt: TGCAGCGTTACCAGACAGGGTCATAATGAAAAACTGTTTTTT
d_call: TRBD1
j_call: TRBJ1-4
v_call: TRBV29-1
clone_size: .

cdr3_aa: CASSSGQTTYEQYF
cdr3_nt: TGTGCCAGCAGTTCGGGACAGACTACCTACGAGCAGTACTTC
d_call: TRBD1
j_call: TRBJ2-7
v_call: TRBV6-5
clone_size: few

cdr3_aa: CASRSLGGRVYEQYF
cdr3_nt: TGTGCCAGCAGATCCCTGGGGGGGAGGGTTTACGAGCAGTACTTC
d_call: TRBD2
j_call: TRBJ2-7
v_call: TRBV28
clone_size: .

cdr3_aa: CSVELGAGSPLHF
cdr3_nt: TGCAGCGTTGAGTTAGGCGCAGGGTCACCCCTCCACTTT
d_call: .
j_call: TRBJ1-6
v_call: TRBV29-1
clone_size: .

cdr3_aa: CASSWTGMNTEAFF
cdr3_nt: TGTGCCAGTAGTTGGACAGGGATGAACACTGAAGCTTTCTTT
d_call: TRBD1
j_call: TRBJ1-1
v_call: TRBV19
clone_size: .

cdr3_aa: CASSQDAGYNSPLHF
cdr3_nt: TGCGCCAGCAGCCAAGATGCGGGGTATAATTCACCCCTCCACTTT
d_call: .
j_call: TRBJ1-6
v_call: TRBV4-3
clone_size: .

cdr3_aa: CASSRTGESYGYTF
cdr3_nt: TGTGCCAGCAGCCGGACAGGGGAGTCCTATGGCTACACCTTC
d_call: TRBD1
j_call: TRBJ1-2
v_call: TRBV6-6
clone_size: .

cdr3_aa: CASSSPGTGGSHYGYTF
cdr3_nt: TGTGCCAGCAGTTCCCCCGGGACAGGGGGCAGCCACTATGGCTACACCTTC
d_call: TRBD1
j_call: TRBJ1-2
v_call: TRBV28
clone_size: .

cdr3_aa: CASSPAIMNTEAFF
cdr3_nt: TGTGCCAGCTCACCAGCTATTATGAACACTGAAGCTTTCTTT
d_call: .
j_call: TRBJ1-1
v_call: TRBV18
clone_size: .

cdr3_aa: CASRPSGTGGPYQETQYF
cdr3_nt: TGCGCCAGCAGACCGTCCGGGACAGGGGGTCCGTACCAAGAGACCCAGTACTTC
d_call: TRBD1
j_call: TRBJ2-5
v_call: TRBV5-1
clone_size: .

cdr3_aa: CASSIAGIYEQFF
cdr3_nt: TGTGCCAGTAGTATCGCGGGGATCTATGAGCAGTTCTTC
d_call: .
j_call: TRBJ2-1
v_call: TRBV19
clone_size: .

cdr3_aa: CASSLWRYTGELFF
cdr3_nt: TGTGCCAGCAGCCTCTGGAGGTACACCGGGGAGCTGTTTTTT
d_call: .
j_call: TRBJ2-2
v_call: TRBV3-1/TRBV3-2
clone_size: .

cdr3_aa: CASSTSGRAANTQYF
cdr3_nt: TGTGCCAGCAGCACTAGCGGGAGGGCCGCAAATACGCAGTATTTT
d_call: TRBD2
j_call: TRBJ2-3
v_call: TRBV19
clone_size: .

cdr3_aa: CASRPTSGAQETQYF
cdr3_nt: TGTGCCAGCAGGCCGACTAGCGGAGCCCAAGAGACCCAGTACTTC
d_call: TRBD2
j_call: TRBJ2-5
v_call: TRBV2
clone_size: .

cdr3_aa: CASSSPGQGTDTQYF
cdr3_nt: TGTGCCAGCAGCTCACCGGGACAGGGGACAGATACGCAGTATTTT
d_call: TRBD1
j_call: TRBJ2-3
v_call: TRBV11-2
clone_size: .

cdr3_aa: CASSSPGTGRAKGFYGYTF
cdr3_nt: TGTGCCAGCAGCTCCCCAGGGACAGGGAGGGCAAAGGGCTTCTATGGCTACACCTTC
d_call: TRBD1
j_call: TRBJ1-2
v_call: TRBV7-2
clone_size: .

cdr3_aa: CASSWGMNTEAFF
cdr3_nt: TGTGCCAGCAGTTGGGGCATGAACACTGAAGCTTTCTTT
d_call: .
j_call: TRBJ1-1
v_call: TRBV28
clone_size: .

cdr3_aa: CASSPQGAGAWAYEQYF
cdr3_nt: TGTGCCAGCTCACCACAAGGGGCAGGGGCTTGGGCCTACGAGCAGTACTTC
d_call: .
j_call: TRBJ2-7
v_call: TRBV18
clone_size: once

cdr3_aa: CASSVVGQGATEAFF
cdr3_nt: TGTGCCAGCAGCGTAGTCGGACAGGGGGCCACTGAAGCTTTCTTT
d_call: TRBD1
j_call: TRBJ1-1
v_call: TRBV9
clone_size: .

cdr3_aa: CASSPTNGGVQPQHF
cdr3_nt: TGTGCCAGCTCCCCAACCAATGGGGGGGTTCAGCCCCAGCATTTT
d_call: .
j_call: TRBJ1-5
v_call: TRBV18
clone_size: .

cdr3_aa: CASRRDDANTGELFF
cdr3_nt: TGTGCCAGCAGGCGGGACGACGCGAACACCGGGGAGCTGTTTTTT
d_call: .
j_call: TRBJ2-2
v_call: TRBV6-5
clone_size: .

cdr3_aa: CASSLAQGTNTQYF
cdr3_nt: TGTGCCAGCAGCTTAGCACAGGGGACAAATACGCAGTATTTT
d_call: TRBD1
j_call: TRBJ2-3
v_call: TRBV7-2
clone_size: .

cdr3_aa: CASSLGGTNTEAFF
cdr3_nt: TGCGCCAGCAGCTTGGGCGGTACAAACACTGAAGCTTTCTTT
d_call: .
j_call: TRBJ1-1
v_call: TRBV5-1
clone_size: .

cdr3_aa: CAISESGETQYF
cdr3_nt: TGTGCCATCAGTGAGTCCGGAGAGACCCAGTACTTC
d_call: .
j_call: TRBJ2-5
v_call: TRBV10-3
clone_size: .

cdr3_aa: CASSQDRVGQGNYEQYF
cdr3_nt: TGTGCCAGCAGCCAAGATCGGGTTGGGCAGGGCAACTACGAGCAGTACTTC
d_call: .
j_call: TRBJ2-7
v_call: TRBV14
clone_size: .

cdr3_aa: CASSISLALSYNEQFF
cdr3_nt: TGTGCCAGTAGTATCTCCCTAGCGCTTTCCTACAATGAGCAGTTCTTC
d_call: .
j_call: TRBJ2-1
v_call: TRBV19
clone_size: few